This T cell receptor beta chain stems from a study of shared clonotypes between healthy human individuals. Here immunoSEQ multiplex PCR was the method, and the copy in TCRdb shows in-frame clones only, minus some. This table has approximately 2,300,000 clones, about 90% appearing once. Regarding this clone: Its cognate antigen is unknown.

This CDR3 is 13 amino acids long. V lost 4 bases and J lost 3; bases outside the gene matches: 2. CDR1 is SGHNT, CDR2 YYREEE, per germline (reference sequence). A CD45RA-negative memory subset and a CD45RA+ naive subset were separated from the CD4+ cells. Whole-study results and caveats: Estimated richness was generally greater in naive than memory subsets.

This TCR was sampled from a man between 18 and 29 years old in good health. Some clones in this sample may be carry-over from other donors' samples. What was sequenced was naive CD4+ T cells from PBMCs. Subset noted: CD45RA+ positively selected. The chain uses TRBV5-4 and TRBJ1-2; TRBD1 matches 8 bases. The CDR3 DNA is TGTGCCAGCAGCGTACAGGGGGACTATGGCTACACCTTC. It specifies CASSVQGDYGYTF.